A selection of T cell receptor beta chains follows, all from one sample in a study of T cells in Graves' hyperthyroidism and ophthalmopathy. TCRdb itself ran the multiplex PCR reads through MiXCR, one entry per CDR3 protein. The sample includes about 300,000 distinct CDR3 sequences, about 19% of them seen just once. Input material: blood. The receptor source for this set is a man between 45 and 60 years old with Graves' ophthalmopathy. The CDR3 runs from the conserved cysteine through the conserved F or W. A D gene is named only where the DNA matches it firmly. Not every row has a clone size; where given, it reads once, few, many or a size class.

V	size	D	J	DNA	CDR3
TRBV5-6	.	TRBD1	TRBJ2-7	TGTGCCAGCAACCGGGACAGTCGGACCTACGAGCAGTACTTC	CASNRDSRTYEQYF
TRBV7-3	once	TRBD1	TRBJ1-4	TGTGCCAGCAGCCCCGGGACAGGGGACGAACTGTTTTTT	CASSPGTGDELFF
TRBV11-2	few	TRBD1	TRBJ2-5	TGTGCCAGCAGCTTAGCTGGGTCAGGGGGCTCTGTATACCAAGAGACCCAGTACTTC	CASSLAGSGGSVYQETQYF
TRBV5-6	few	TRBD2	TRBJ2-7	TGTGCCAGCAGCTTAGGAAGCGGGAGGTCGTGCGAGCAGTACTTC	CASSLGSGRSCEQYF
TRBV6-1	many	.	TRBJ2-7	TGTGCCAGCAGTCTTAGCGGAATGACGCCCTACGAGCAGTACTTC	CASSLSGMTPYEQYF
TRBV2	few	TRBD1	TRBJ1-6	TGTGCCAGCACGCGACAGGGAAGTAATCCACCCCTCCACTTT	CASTRQGSNPPLHF
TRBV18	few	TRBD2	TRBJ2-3	TGTGCCAGCTCACTGGGACTAGCGGGAGTGGATACGCAGTATTTT	CASSLGLAGVDTQYF
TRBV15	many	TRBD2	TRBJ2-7	TGTGCCACCAGCGGGGGACTAGCGGGAGGGCCGAGGAAGCAGTACTTC	CATSGGLAGGPRKQYF
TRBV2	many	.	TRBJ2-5	TGTGCCAGCAGTGAAGCGCGCGGGGAATTAGAGACCCAGTACTTC	CASSEARGELETQYF
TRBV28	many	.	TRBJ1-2	TGTGCCAGCAGTTTAACAGGTGAAGAGATCTATGGCTACACCTTC	CASSLTGEEIYGYTF
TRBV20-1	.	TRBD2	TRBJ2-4	TGCAGTGCTAGACCCCAGACTAGCGGGAGGGCACCCAAAAACATTCAGTACTTC	CSARPQTSGRAPKNIQYF
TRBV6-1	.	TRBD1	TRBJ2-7	TGTGCCAGCAGGACTTCGGGACAGAGCTCCTACGAGCAGTACTTC	CASRTSGQSSYEQYF
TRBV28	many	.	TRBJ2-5	TGTGCCAGCAGTTTTCAGGTCAGGGAGACCCAGTACTTC	CASSFQVRETQYF
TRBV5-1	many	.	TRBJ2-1	TGCGCCAGCCGGGACACAGACTCCTACAATGAGCAGTTCTTC	CASRDTDSYNEQFF
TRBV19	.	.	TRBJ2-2	TGTGCCAGTAGTATAGACGTCTTTCACACCGGGGAGCTGTTTTTT	CASSIDVFHTGELFF
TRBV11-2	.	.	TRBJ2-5	TGTGCAAGCAGCTCAACTAGGGAACGGGAGACCCAGTACTTC	CASSSTRERETQYF
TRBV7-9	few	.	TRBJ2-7	TGTGCCAGCAGCCCCTCTTGGGCATACTCCTACGAGCAGTACTTC	CASSPSWAYSYEQYF
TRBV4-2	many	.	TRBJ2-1	TGTGCCAGCAGGGGGGGGACAGGTATCTACAATGAGCAGTTCTTC	CASRGGTGIYNEQFF
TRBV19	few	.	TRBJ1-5	TGTGCCAGTAGTAGGACAGTAAGCAATCAGCCCCAGCATTTT	CASSRTVSNQPQHF
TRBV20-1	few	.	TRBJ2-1	TGCAGTGCTAGAGCCCTGGGGTACAATGAGCAGTTCTTC	CSARALGYNEQFF
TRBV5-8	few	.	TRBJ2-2	TGTGCCAGCAGCCGTCCCTCCAGCGGGCGGTACACCGGGGAGCTGTTTTTT	CASSRPSSGRYTGELFF
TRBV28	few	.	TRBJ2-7	TGTGCCGGATCACAGGGCCACGAGCAGTACTTC	CAGSQGHEQYF
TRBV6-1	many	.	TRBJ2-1	TGTGCCACAGGGGCGGTGGTCCCCTACAATGAGCAGTTCTTC	CATGAVVPYNEQFF
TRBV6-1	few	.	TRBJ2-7	TGTGCCAGCAGTCTGGGACACCTTGCCTCCTACGAGCAGTACTTC	CASSLGHLASYEQYF
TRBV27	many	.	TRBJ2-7	TGTGCCAGCAGACGGGACCAGAGGAGCTCCTACGAGCAGTACTTC	CASRRDQRSSYEQYF
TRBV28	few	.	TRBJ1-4	TGTGCCAGCAGAGACCCAGCAGGGGATACTAATGAAAAACTGTTTTTT	CASRDPAGDTNEKLFF
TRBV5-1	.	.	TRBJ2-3	TGCGCCAGCAGCTCCCCGGGGGGCCTGAGCACAGATACGCAGTATTTT	CASSSPGGLSTDTQYF
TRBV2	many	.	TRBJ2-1	TGTGCCAGCACTTACGACAATGAGCAGTTCTTC	CASTYDNEQFF
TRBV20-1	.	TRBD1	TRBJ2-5	TGCAGTGCTAGAAAGGGACAGGGGGCCCAAGAGACCCAGTACTTC	CSARKGQGAQETQYF